Sequencing of this T cell receptor beta chain was carried out in a study of human thymus T cells. Regarding the study as a whole: Across thymic and blood repertoires, the usage of V and J genes appeared to be biased. Unrelated individuals were reported by related research to share highly overlapping thymic repertoires.

Profiling relied on immunoSEQ multiplex PCR, and the TCRdb table lists in-frame clones only, not all of them. The sample comprises 55,000 to 85,000 clones, 95% of which are singletons, and 0.034% rests with the top ten. Germline CDR1 and CDR2: SGHVS and FNYEAQ. The CDR3 has 12 residues. The ends were cut back, 0 bases at V and 13 bases at J, with 12 bases in the middle. In the case of this clone: Its cognate antigen is unknown.

Thymus specimens were resections from corrective heart surgery. Infants served as donors; they were healthy and Finnish and were having corrective surgery for congenital heart defects. The origin of this receptor is a girl younger than two with a congenital heart defect but otherwise immunologically healthy. Sample: thymus tissue. The chain couples TRBV7-6 to TRBJ2-5; the D is unclear. The CDR3 DNA follows: TGTGCCAGCAGCTTAGCCTTTGACCTTTCGTACTTC. This encodes CASSLAFDLSYF.